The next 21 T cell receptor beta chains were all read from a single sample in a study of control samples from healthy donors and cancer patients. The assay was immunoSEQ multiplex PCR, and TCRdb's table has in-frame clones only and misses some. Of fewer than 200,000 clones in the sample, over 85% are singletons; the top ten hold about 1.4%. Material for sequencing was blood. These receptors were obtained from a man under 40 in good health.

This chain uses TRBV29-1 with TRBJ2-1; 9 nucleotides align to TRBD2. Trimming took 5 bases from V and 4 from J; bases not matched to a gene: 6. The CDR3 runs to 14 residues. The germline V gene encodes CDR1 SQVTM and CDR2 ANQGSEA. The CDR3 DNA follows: TGCAGCGTTTCTCTAGCGGGGCGGTACAATGAGCAGTTCTTC. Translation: CSVSLAGRYNEQFF.

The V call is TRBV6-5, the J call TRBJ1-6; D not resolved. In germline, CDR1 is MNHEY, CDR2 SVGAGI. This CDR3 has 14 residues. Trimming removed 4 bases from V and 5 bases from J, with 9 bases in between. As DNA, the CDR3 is TGTGCCAGCAGTTCCCGAGGAGATAATTCACCCCTCCACTTT. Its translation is CASSSRGDNSPLHF.

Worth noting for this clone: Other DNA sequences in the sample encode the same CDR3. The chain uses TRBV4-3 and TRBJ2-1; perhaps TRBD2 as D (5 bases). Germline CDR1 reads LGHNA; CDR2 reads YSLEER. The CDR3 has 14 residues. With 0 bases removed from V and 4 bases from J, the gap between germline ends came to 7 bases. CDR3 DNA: TGCGCCAGCAGCCAAGATTCGGGGTACAATGAGCAGTTCTTC. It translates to CASSQDSGYNEQFF.

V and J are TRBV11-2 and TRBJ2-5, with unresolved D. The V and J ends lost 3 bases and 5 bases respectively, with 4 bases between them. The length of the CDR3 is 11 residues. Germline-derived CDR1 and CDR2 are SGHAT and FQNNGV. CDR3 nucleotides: TGTGCCAGCAGCTTGGCGGAGACCCAGTACTTC. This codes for CASSLAETQYF.

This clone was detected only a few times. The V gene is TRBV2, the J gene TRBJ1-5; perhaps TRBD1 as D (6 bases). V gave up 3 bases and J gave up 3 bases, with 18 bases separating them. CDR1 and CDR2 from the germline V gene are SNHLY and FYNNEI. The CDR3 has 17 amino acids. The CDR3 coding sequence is TGTGCCAGCAGTGACCGTTTCAGGGGCCGAAACAATCAGCCCCAGCATTTT. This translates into CASSDRFRGRNNQPQHF.

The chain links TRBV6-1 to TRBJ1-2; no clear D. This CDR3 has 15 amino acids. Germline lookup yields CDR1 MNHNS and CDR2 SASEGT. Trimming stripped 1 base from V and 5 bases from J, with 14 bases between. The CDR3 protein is CASSEVGGFAYGYTF. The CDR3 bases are TGTGCCAGCAGTGAAGTGGGAGGTTTCGCATATGGCTACACCTTC.

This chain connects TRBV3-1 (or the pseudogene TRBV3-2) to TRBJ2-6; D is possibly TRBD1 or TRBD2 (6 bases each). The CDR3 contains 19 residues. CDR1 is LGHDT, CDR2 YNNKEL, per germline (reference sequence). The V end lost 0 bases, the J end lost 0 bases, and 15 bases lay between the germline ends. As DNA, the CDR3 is TGTGCCAGCAGCCAAGATGTCGGGGGCGCAAGCTCTGGGGCCAACGTCCTGACTTTC. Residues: CASSQDVGGASSGANVLTF.

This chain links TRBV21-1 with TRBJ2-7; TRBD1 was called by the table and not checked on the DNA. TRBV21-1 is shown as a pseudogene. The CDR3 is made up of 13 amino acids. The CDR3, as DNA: TGTGCCACCATAGGGGGCTGGACCTACGAGCAGTACTTC. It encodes CATIGGWTYEQYF.

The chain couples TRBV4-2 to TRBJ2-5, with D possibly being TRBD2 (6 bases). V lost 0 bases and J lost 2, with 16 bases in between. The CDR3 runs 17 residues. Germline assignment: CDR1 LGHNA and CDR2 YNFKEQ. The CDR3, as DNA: TGTGCCAGCAGCCAAGATCTCGGGACTCCTCTTCAAGAGACCCAGTACTTC. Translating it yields CASSQDLGTPLQETQYF.

CDR3 nucleotide sequence: TGTGCCAGCAGCGTAGAGAGCATCAGCGCTGACGAGCAGTACTTC. Residues: CASSVESISADEQYF. The rearrangement uses TRBV9 and TRBJ2-7; D is ambiguous. Trimming cost V 0 bases and J 5 bases, with 15 bases left between them. Germline CDR1 and CDR2: SGDLS and YYNGEE. The CDR3 runs 15 residues.

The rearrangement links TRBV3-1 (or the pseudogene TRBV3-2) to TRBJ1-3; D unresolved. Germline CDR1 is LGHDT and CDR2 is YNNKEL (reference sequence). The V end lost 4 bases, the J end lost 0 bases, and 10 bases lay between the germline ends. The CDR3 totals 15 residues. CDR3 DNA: TGTGCCAGCAGCCGTGGACGTGTCTCTGGAAACACCATATATTTT. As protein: CASSRGRVSGNTIYF.

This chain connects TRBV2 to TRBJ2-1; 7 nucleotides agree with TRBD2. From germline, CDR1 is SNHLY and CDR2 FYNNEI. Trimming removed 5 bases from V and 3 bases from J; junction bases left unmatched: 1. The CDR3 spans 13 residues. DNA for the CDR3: TGTGCCAGCAGTAGGGACTACTACAATGAGCAGTTCTTC. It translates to CASSRDYYNEQFF.

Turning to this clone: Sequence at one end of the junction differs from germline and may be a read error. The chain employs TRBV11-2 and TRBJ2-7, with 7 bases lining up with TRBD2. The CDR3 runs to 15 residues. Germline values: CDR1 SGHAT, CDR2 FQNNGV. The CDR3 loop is CASSGTGTNSYGQYF. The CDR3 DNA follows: TGTGCCAGCAGCGGTACCGGGACTAACTCTTACGGGCAGTACTTC.

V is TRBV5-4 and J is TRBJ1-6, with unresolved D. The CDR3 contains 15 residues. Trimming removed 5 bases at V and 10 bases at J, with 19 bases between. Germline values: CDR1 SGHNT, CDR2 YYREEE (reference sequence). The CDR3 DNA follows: TGTGCCAGCAGTCAAGTCGAGGGAAGCAAGTCACCCCTCCACTTT. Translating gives CASSQVEGSKSPLHF. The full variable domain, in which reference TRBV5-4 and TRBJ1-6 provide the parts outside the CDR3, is ETGVTQSPTHLIKTRGQQVTLRCSSQSGHNTVSWYQQALGQGPQFIFQYYREEENGRGNFPPRFSGLQFPNYSSELNVNALELDDSALYLCASSQVEGSKSPLHFGNGTRLTVT.

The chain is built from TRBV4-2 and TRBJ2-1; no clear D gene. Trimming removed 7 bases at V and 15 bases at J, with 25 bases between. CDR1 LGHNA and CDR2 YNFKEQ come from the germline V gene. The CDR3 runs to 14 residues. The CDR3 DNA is TGTGCCAGCACCTACCGGCTCGATGGCCGCGATCCGTTCTTC. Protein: CASTYRLDGRDPFF.

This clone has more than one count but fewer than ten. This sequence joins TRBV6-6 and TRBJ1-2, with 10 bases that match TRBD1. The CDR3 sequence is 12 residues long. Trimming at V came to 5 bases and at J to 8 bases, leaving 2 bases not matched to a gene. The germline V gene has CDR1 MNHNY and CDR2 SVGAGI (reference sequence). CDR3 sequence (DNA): TGTGCCAGCAGTAGGGACAGGGGAGGCTACACCTTC. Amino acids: CASSRDRGGYTF.

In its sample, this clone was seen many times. The CDR3 nucleotides are TGTGCCAGCAGTGAAATAGGCTATTTCACCGGGGAGCTGTTTTTT. As protein: CASSEIGYFTGELFF. The chain combines TRBV6-1 with TRBJ2-2, with no clear D. The germline V and J ends were trimmed by 2 bases and 4 bases, with 11 bases remaining between them. This CDR3 has 15 amino acids. The germline gives CDR1 MNHNS, CDR2 SASEGT.

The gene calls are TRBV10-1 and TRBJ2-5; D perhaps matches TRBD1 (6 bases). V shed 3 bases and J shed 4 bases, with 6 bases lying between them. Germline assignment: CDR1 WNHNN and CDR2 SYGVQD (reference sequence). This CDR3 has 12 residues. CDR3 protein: CASSEGGETQYF. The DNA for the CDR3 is TGCGCCAGCAGTGAAGGGGGAGAGACCCAGTACTTC.

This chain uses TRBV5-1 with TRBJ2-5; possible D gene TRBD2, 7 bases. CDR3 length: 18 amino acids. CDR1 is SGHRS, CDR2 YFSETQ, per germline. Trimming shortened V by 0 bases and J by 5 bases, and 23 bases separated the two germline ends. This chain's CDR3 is CASSLAKNGRGLKETQYF. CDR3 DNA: TGCGCCAGCAGCTTGGCCAAAAATGGGCGGGGGCTAAAGGAGACCCAGTACTTC.

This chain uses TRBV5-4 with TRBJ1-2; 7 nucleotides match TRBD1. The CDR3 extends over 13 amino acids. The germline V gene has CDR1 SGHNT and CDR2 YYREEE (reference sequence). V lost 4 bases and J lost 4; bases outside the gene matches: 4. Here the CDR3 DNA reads TGTGCCAGCAGCCTTTACAGGGGCTATGGCTACACCTTC. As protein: CASSLYRGYGYTF.

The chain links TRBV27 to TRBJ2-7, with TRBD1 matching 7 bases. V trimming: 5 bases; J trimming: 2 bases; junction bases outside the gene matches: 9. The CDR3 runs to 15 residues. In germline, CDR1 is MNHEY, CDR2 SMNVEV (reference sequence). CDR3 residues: CASSPSGQRTYEQYF. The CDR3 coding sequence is TGTGCCAGCAGTCCATCGGGACAGAGGACCTACGAGCAGTACTTC.